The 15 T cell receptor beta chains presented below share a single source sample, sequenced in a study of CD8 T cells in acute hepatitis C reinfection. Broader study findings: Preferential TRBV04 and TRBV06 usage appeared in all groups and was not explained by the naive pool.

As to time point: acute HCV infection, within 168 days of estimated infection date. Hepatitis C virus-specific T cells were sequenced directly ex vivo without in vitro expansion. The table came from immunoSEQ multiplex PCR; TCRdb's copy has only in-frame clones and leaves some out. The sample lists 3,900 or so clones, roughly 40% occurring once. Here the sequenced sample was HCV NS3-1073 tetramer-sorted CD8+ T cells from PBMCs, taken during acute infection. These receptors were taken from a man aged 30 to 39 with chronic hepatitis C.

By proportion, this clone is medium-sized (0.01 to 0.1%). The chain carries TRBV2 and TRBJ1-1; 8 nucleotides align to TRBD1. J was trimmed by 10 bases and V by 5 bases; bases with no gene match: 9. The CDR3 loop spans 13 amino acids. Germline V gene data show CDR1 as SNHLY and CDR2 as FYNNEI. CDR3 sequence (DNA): TGTGCCAGCAGTCGCGGACAGGGAATATTAGCTTTCTTT. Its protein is CASSRGQGILAFF.

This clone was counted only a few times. CDR3 DNA sequence: TGCGCCAGCAGCCAAGACCCCAAGCGGGGGGGCCAAGAGACCCAGTACTTC. Its translation is CASSQDPKRGGQETQYF. V usage is TRBV4-3 and J usage is TRBJ2-5; TRBD2 agrees at 10 bases. With 0 bases clipped from V and 1 base from J, the junction kept 5 bases outside the gene matches. From germline, CDR1 is LGHNA and CDR2 YSLEER. The CDR3 is 17 residues long.

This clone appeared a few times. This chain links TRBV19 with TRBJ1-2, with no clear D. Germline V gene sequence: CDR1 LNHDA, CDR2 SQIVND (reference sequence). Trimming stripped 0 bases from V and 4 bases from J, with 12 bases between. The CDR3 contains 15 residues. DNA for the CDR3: TGTGCCAGTAGTATAGATTTCCAGGCGCCCTATGGCTACACCTTC. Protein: CASSIDFQAPYGYTF.

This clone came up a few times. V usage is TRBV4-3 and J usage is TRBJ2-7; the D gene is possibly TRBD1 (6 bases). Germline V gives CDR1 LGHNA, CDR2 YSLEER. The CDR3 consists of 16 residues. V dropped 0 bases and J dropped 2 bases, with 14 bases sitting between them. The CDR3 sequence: CASSQEVGGSTYEQYF. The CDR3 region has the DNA TGCGCCAGCAGCCAAGAAGTAGGGGGTTCGACCTACGAGCAGTACTTC.

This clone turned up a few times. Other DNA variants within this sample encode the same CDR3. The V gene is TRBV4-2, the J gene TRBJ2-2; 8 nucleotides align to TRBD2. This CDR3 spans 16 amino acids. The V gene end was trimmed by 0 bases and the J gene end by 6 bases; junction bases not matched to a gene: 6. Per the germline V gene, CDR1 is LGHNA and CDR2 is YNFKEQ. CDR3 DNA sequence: TGTGCCAGCAGCCAAGAGGTCGGGGGGGCCCCCGGGGAGCTGTTTTTT. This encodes CASSQEVGGAPGELFF.

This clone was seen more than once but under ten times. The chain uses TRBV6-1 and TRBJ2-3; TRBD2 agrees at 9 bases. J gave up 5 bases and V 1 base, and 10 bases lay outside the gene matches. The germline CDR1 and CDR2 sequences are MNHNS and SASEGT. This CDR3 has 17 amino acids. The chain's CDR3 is CASSEEIAAGGGDTQYF. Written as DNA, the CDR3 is TGTGCCAGCAGTGAAGAAATCGCGGCGGGAGGGGGAGATACGCAGTATTTT.

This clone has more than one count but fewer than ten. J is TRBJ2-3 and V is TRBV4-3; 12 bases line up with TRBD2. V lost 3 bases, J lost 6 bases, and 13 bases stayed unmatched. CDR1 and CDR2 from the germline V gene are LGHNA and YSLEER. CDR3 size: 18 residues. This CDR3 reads CASSQEPTLAGGGDTQYF. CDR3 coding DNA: TGCGCCAGCAGCCAGGAACCCACACTAGCGGGGGGTGGTGATACGCAGTATTTT.

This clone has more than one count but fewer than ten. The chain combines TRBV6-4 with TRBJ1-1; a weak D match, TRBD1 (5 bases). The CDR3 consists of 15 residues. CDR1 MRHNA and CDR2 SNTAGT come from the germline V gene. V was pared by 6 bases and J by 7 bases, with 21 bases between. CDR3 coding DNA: TGTGCCAGCAGAGGTTCCGGGGCCTCCAAACATGAAGCTTTCTTT. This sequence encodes CASRGSGASKHEAFF.

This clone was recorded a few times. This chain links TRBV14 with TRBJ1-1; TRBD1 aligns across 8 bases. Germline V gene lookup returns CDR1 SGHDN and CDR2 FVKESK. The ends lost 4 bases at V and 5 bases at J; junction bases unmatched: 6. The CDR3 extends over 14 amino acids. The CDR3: CASSPADRETEAFF. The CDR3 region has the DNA TGTGCCAGCAGCCCAGCGGACAGGGAGACTGAAGCTTTCTTT.

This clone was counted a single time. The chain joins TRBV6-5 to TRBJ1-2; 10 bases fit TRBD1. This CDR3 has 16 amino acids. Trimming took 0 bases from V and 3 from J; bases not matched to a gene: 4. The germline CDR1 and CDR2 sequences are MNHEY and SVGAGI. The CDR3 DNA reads TGTGCCAGCAGTTACTCAACCGGGACAGGGGACTATGGCTACACCTTC. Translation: CASSYSTGTGDYGYTF.

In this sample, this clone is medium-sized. DNA for the CDR3: TGTGCCAGCAGTGGAGACATTCGGGGGCTCTCCTACGAGCAGTACTTC. Translated: CASSGDIRGLSYEQYF. The chain links TRBV28 to TRBJ2-7, with D perhaps being TRBD1 or TRBD2 (6 bases each). Trimming removed 5 bases from V and 0 bases from J, with 17 bases in between. The CDR3 loop spans 16 amino acids. CDR1 MDHEN and CDR2 SYDVKM come from the germline V gene.

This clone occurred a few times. In DNA, the CDR3 is TGTGCCAGCAGCAGCGTGGAGCCGGGGACGCCCCGTACTACCTACGAGCAGTACTTC. Residues: CASSSVEPGTPRTTYEQYF. The chain combines TRBV21-1 with TRBJ2-7. TRBV21-1 corresponds to a pseudogene. CDR3 length: 19 amino acids.

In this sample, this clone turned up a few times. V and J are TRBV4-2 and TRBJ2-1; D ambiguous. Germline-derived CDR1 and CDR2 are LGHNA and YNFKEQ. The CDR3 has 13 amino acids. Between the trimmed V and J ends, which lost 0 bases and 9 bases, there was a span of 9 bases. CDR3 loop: CASSQEWGAEQFF. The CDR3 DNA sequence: TGTGCCAGCAGCCAAGAGTGGGGTGCTGAGCAGTTCTTC.

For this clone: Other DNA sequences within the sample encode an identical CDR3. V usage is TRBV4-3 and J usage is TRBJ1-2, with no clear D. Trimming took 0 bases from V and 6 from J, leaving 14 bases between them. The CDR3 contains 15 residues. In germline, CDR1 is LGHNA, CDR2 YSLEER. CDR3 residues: CASSQEPTGLDGYTF. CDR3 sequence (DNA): TGCGCCAGCAGCCAAGAGCCGACGGGGTTAGATGGCTACACCTTC.

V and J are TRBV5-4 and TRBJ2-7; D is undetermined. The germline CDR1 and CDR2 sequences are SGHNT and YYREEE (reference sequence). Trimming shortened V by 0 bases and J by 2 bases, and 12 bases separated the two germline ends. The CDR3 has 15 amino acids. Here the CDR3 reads CASSLGSEIAYEQYF. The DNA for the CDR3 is TGTGCCAGCAGCTTGGGGTCGGAGATCGCCTACGAGCAGTACTTC.